These 28 T cell receptor beta chains were all obtained from the same sample, sequenced in a study of T cells after yellow fever vaccination. TCRdb called the 5' RACE reads again in MiXCR, with one record for every CDR3 protein. The table has about 320,000 distinct CDR3 sequences, approximately 4% seen once; the top ten hold roughly a fifth. The sample was PBMCs, taken 15 days after the yellow fever booster vaccination. These receptor sequences come from a man aged 18 to 29 who received the YFV17D yellow fever vaccine.

This clonotype has more than one count but fewer than ten. CDR3 in amino acids: CASSQPRQGVGTGELFF. The CDR3 bases are TGTGCCAGCAGTCAACCCCGACAGGGGGTGGGCACCGGGGAGCTGTTTTTT. The rearrangement links TRBV11-2 to TRBJ2-2; TRBD1 matches at 9 bases. The trim removed 6 bases at V and 4 bases at J, leaving 12 bases unmatched. The CDR3 runs to 17 residues. Germline CDR1 is SGHAT and CDR2 is FQNNGV.

This clonotype was observed at least ten times. This rearrangement joins TRBV11-2 to TRBJ2-7; D is possibly TRBD1 or TRBD2 (5 bases each). The CDR3 covers 15 residues. In germline, CDR1 is SGHAT, CDR2 FQNNGV. V was cut by 5 bases and J by 6 bases, with 20 bases left in between. CDR3 DNA: TGTGCCAGCAGCCCTCGGGCCCGGTCAGGGAGCGAGCAGTACGTC. Translated, it gives CASSPRARSGSEQYV.

The table lists this clonotype with a few counts. The genes are TRBV20-1 and TRBJ2-1; no definite D call. The germline V gene has CDR1 DFQATT and CDR2 SNEGSKA (reference sequence). Trimming took 3 bases from V and 10 from J, leaving 16 bases between them. This CDR3 is built from 13 residues. CDR3 DNA sequence: TGCAGTGCTAGGTCTCCCTCCAAGAGGGAGCAGTTCTTC. This gives the protein CSARSPSKREQFF.

This clonotype was seen many times. This chain joins TRBV4-3 and TRBJ1-1; maybe TRBD1 (5 bases). V lost 7 bases, J lost 3 bases, and 15 bases lay in between. The CDR3 has 14 residues. The germline V gene encodes CDR1 LGHNA and CDR2 YSLEER. This CDR3 is CASTPRVADTEAFF. The CDR3 DNA reads as TGCGCCAGCACCCCCAGGGTCGCGGACACTGAAGCTTTCTTT.

At least ten counts were recorded for this clonotype. The chain recombines TRBV5-1 with TRBJ2-3; D is perhaps TRBD1 (5 bases). This CDR3 comprises 14 residues. V lost 4 bases, J lost 0 bases, and 9 bases lay in between. Per germline, CDR1 SGHRS and CDR2 YFSETQ. This CDR3 reads CASSRQGSTDTQYF. CDR3 nucleotides: TGCGCCAGCAGCAGGCAGGGTAGCACAGATACGCAGTATTTT.

This clonotype was seen many times. J is TRBJ2-3 and V is TRBV10-3; D unresolved. The V gene lost 2 bases and the J gene lost 6 bases, with 6 bases spanning the gap. The CDR3 extends over 12 amino acids. CDR1 is ENHRY and CDR2 is SYGVKD in the germline V gene. The CDR3 loop reads CAISEAQDTQYF. Written as DNA, the CDR3 is TGTGCCATCAGTGAGGCCCAGGATACGCAGTATTTT.

This clonotype was found many times. The chain has TRBV4-2 and TRBJ2-1; 8 nucleotides agree with TRBD2. Germline V gives CDR1 LGHNA, CDR2 YNFKEQ. This CDR3 region has 16 residues. J lost 5 bases, V lost 4 bases, and 10 bases had no gene match. DNA of the CDR3: TGTGCCAGCAGCCCCCTGATAGCGGGGTACGACAATGAGCAGTTCTTC. This gives the protein CASSPLIAGYDNEQFF.

The chain combines TRBV12-3 or TRBV12-4 with TRBJ2-3, with 13 bases matching TRBD2. This CDR3 region has 22 residues. V lost 0 bases to trimming and J lost 6 bases; unmatched junction nucleotides: 21. This CDR3 reads CASSLASLTSGGLLTVRDTQYF. The DNA of the CDR3 is TGTGCCAGCAGTTTAGCTTCCCTGACTAGCGGGGGGCTGTTAACTGTTCGGGATACGCAGTATTTT.

Many counts were recorded for this clonotype. This chain uses TRBV28 with TRBJ1-3, with D uncertain. The germline gives CDR1 MDHEN, CDR2 SYDVKM. This CDR3 comprises 13 residues. Deletions cut 11 bases from V and 4 bases from J, with 15 bases between. CDR3: CAARRRAGNTIYF. The CDR3 nucleotides are TGTGCCGCGAGACGGCGAGCAGGAAACACCATATATTTT.

This chain uses TRBV7-6 with TRBJ1-2; D gene ambiguous. Trimming shortened V by 2 bases and J by 6 bases, and 10 bases separated the two germline ends. The CDR3 is 13 amino acids. Germline-derived CDR1 and CDR2 are SGHVS and FNYEAQ. The DNA for the CDR3 is TGTGCCAGCAGCTTACAGCTTTTTGATGGCTACACCTTC. Residues: CASSLQLFDGYTF.

This clonotype was seen repeatedly, ten times or more. This sequence joins TRBV5-5 and TRBJ2-4, with 8 nucleotides matching TRBD2. The CDR3 spans 15 residues. Looked up from germline, CDR1 is SGHKS and CDR2 is YYEKEE (reference sequence). The V gene end was trimmed by 0 bases and the J gene end by 6 bases; junction bases not matched to a gene: 5. CDR3 coding DNA: TGTGCCAGCAGCTTGGCGGGGGGGATATCAAACATTCAGTACTTC. This encodes CASSLAGGISNIQYF.

The chain recombines TRBV29-1 with TRBJ2-2; D is perhaps TRBD1 (7 bases). This CDR3 region has 12 residues. CDR1 and CDR2 from the germline V gene are SQVTM and ANQGSEA. V was shortened by 8 bases and J by 4 bases, with 11 bases between the two germline ends. The CDR3 nucleotides are TGCAGCATGGAGGGGGCCACCGGGGAGCTGTTTTTT. Encoded protein: CSMEGATGELFF.

This clonotype was found a few times. This chain connects TRBV4-2 to TRBJ2-3; perhaps TRBD1 as D (7 bases). CDR3 length equals 16 residues. The V end lost 6 bases, the J end lost 4 bases, and 20 bases lay between the germline ends. Looked up from germline, CDR1 is LGHNA and CDR2 is YNFKEQ. DNA for the CDR3: TGTGCCAGCAGATGGAGACAGGGCGGGAATGCAGATACGCAGTATTTT. Residues: CASRWRQGGNADTQYF.

CDR3 bases: TGCGCCAGCAGCCAAGCTCTGACAGGGGGGTCCTACGAGCAGTACTTC. The encoded protein is CASSQALTGGSYEQYF. The chain has TRBV4-1 and TRBJ2-7; 9 bases match TRBD1. Germline assignment: CDR1 MGHRA and CDR2 YSYEKL. The ends lost 1 base at V and 1 base at J; junction bases unmatched: 5. The CDR3 runs to 16 residues.

This chain uses TRBV5-1 with TRBJ1-2, with D hard to call. Germline V lookup: CDR1 SGHRS, CDR2 YFSETQ. The CDR3 length is 15 residues. V was pared by 0 bases and J by 0 bases, with 9 bases between. As DNA, the CDR3 is TGCGCCAGCAGCTTGGAGGGCAGCACTAACTATGGCTACACCTTC. This encodes CASSLEGSTNYGYTF.

The table lists this clonotype with many counts. The V call is TRBV28, the J call TRBJ1-1; D unresolved. Germline-derived CDR1 and CDR2 are MDHEN and SYDVKM. The CDR3 is made up of 13 amino acids. V was clipped by 8 bases and J by 0 bases, with 10 bases between them. The CDR3 here is CASVRWLNTEAFF. DNA of the CDR3: TGTGCCAGCGTCCGCTGGCTGAACACTGAAGCTTTCTTT.

This clonotype has a count of ten or more. V and J are TRBV4-3 and TRBJ2-3, with TRBD2 matching over 9 bases. CDR3 length equals 20 residues. Germline V gene data show CDR1 as LGHNA and CDR2 as YSLEER. Trimming cost V 1 base and J 6 bases; bases outside gene matches: 20. In DNA, the CDR3 is TGCGCCAGCAGCCAAGCGACCAGCGGGGGGACGGGGACCTCGGTCGATACGCAGTATTTT. This codes for CASSQATSGGTGTSVDTQYF.

The table lists this clonotype with a few counts. The chain is built from TRBV4-1 and TRBJ2-7, with D uncertain. V lost 0 bases and J 4 bases, leaving 7 bases between the germline ends. CDR1 MGHRA and CDR2 YSYEKL come from the germline V gene. CDR3 length: 13 amino acids. The CDR3 reads CASSQDFRYEQYF. CDR3 in DNA: TGCGCCAGCAGCCAAGATTTCAGGTACGAGCAGTACTTC.

This clonotype has more than one count but fewer than ten. The chain has TRBV7-9 and TRBJ2-6; D is perhaps TRBD1 (5 bases). Germline lookup yields CDR1 SEHNR and CDR2 FQNEAQ (reference sequence). V was pared by 5 bases and J by 0 bases, with 11 bases between. The CDR3 is 16 amino acids. The CDR3 region has the DNA TGTGCCAGCAGCCCTGGGGCAGTCTCTGGGGCCAACGTCCTGACTTTC. Its translation is CASSPGAVSGANVLTF.

This clonotype was observed many times. CDR3 nucleotides: TGTGCCAGCAGCCGAATGACAGGGAACTATGGCTACACCTTC. It translates to CASSRMTGNYGYTF. This rearrangement joins TRBV7-9 to TRBJ1-2; TRBD1 aligns across 7 bases. The germline gives CDR1 SEHNR, CDR2 FQNEAQ (reference sequence). The CDR3 is made up of 14 amino acids. The ends lost 5 bases at V and 2 bases at J; junction bases unmatched: 5.

This clonotype was observed many times. CDR3 sequence reads: CASSTLDDTQYF. The CDR3 DNA reads as TGTGCCAGCAGTACACTAGATGATACGCAGTATTTT. The chain recombines TRBV6-5 with TRBJ2-3; maybe TRBD2 (5 bases). Germline CDR1 is MNHEY and CDR2 is SVGAGI. This CDR3 contains 12 residues. V shed 5 bases and J shed 6 bases, with 9 bases lying between them.

This clonotype has ten or more counts. The chain employs TRBV29-1 and TRBJ2-1; D is possibly TRBD1 (5 bases). The germline V gene encodes CDR1 SQVTM and CDR2 ANQGSEA. Trimming took 4 bases from V and 5 from J, leaving 12 bases between them. The CDR3 contains 13 residues. The CDR3 loop reads CSVGQGEDNEQFF. For the CDR3, the DNA is TGCAGCGTTGGCCAGGGTGAGGACAATGAGCAGTTCTTC.

This clonotype was recorded many times. V and J are TRBV7-2 and TRBJ1-3; tentative D call: TRBD1 (5 bases). This CDR3 contains 14 residues. Trimming removed 3 bases from V and 2 bases from J, with 8 bases in between. Germline CDR1 is SGHTA and CDR2 is FQGNSA. This CDR3 reads CASSFGGAGNTIYF. DNA of the CDR3: TGTGCCAGCAGCTTTGGGGGGGCTGGAAACACCATATATTTT.

At least ten counts were recorded for this clonotype. The genes are TRBV6-2 or TRBV6-3 and TRBJ2-1; D uncertain. The CDR3 length is 14 residues. Germline CDR1 reads MNHEY; CDR2 reads SVGEGT. V was cut by 0 bases and J by 4 bases, with 7 bases left in between. CDR3 protein: CASSYSISYNEQFF. CDR3 nucleotide sequence: TGTGCCAGCAGTTACTCAATTAGTTACAATGAGCAGTTCTTC.

This sequence joins TRBV12-3 or TRBV12-4 and TRBJ1-2, with a weak D call TRBD1 (5 bases). Trimming stripped 7 bases from V and 6 bases from J, with 24 bases between. The CDR3 has 16 residues. CDR3 sequence: CASNYRDQPPSDGYTF. The CDR3 DNA reads TGTGCCAGCAATTACCGGGACCAACCACCGTCTGATGGCTACACCTTC.

This clonotype showed up just a few times. The chain is built from TRBV27 and TRBJ1-2; TRBD1 might be the D (6 bases). V lost 2 bases and J 3 bases, leaving 13 bases between the germline ends. The germline V gene has CDR1 MNHEY and CDR2 SMNVEV (reference sequence). This CDR3 comprises 15 residues. The CDR3 nucleotides read TGTGCCAGCAGTTTAACTTGGCAGGGGCACTATGGCTACACCTTC. This translates into CASSLTWQGHYGYTF.

At least ten counts were recorded for this clonotype. The chain joins TRBV7-2 to TRBJ2-2; 7 bases map to TRBD1. The CDR3 totals 15 residues. V shed 0 bases and J 7 bases; nucleotides not matched to a gene: 5. From germline, CDR1 is SGHTA and CDR2 FQGNSA. The CDR3 sequence: CASSLAVGGHGELFF. In DNA, the CDR3 is TGTGCCAGCAGCTTAGCCGTAGGGGGCCACGGGGAGCTGTTTTTT.

This clonotype was seen a few times. This sequence joins TRBV7-9 and TRBJ2-3, with D perhaps matching TRBD2 (7 bases). Per germline, CDR1 SEHNR and CDR2 FQNEAQ (reference sequence). V shed 5 bases and J shed 4 bases, with 22 bases lying between them. The CDR3 covers 17 residues. The CDR3 nucleotides are TGTGCCAGCAGCCCGGGGGCCGGGAGGTACTCCGCAGATACGCAGTATTTT. It codes for CASSPGAGRYSADTQYF.